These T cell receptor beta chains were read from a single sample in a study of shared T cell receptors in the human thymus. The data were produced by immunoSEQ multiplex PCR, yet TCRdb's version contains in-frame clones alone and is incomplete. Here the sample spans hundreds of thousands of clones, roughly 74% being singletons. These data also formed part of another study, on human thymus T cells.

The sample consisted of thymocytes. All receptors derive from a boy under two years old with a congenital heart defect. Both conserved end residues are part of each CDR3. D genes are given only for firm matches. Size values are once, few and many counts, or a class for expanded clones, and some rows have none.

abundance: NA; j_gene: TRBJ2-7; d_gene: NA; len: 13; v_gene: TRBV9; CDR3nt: TGTGCCAGCAGCGTAGGTGAGGCCTACGAGCAGTACTTC; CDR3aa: CASSVGEAYEQYF
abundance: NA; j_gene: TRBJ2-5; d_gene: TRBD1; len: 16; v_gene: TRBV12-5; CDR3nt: TGTGCTAGTGGAAAACGGACAGGGGAACCCCAAGAGACCCAGTACTTC; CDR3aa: CASGKRTGEPQETQYF
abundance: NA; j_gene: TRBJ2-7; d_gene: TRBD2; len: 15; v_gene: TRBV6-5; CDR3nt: TGTGCCAGTTGTCAGGTAGCGGGAGCCCCCTACGAGCAGTACTTC; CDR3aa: CASCQVAGAPYEQYF
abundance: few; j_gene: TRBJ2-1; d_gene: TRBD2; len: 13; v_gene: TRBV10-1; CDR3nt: TGCGCCAGCACGGGGGGAGATCTAAATGAGCAGTTCTTC; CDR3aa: CASTGGDLNEQFF
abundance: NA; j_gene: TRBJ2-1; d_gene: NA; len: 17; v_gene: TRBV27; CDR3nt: TGTGCCAGCGGCCGGAGACCTTGGGAGACAAACCCCCATGAGCAGTTCTTC; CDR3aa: CASGRRPWETNPHEQFF
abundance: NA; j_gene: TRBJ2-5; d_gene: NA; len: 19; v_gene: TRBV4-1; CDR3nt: TGCGCCAGCAGCCAAGAACGGGCACGCGTTAGGACTGGGCAAGAGACCCAGTACTTC; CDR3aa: CASSQERARVRTGQETQYF
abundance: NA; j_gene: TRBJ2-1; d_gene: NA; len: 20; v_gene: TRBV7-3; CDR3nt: TGTGCCAGCAGCCCGGACCTCATCCAGGGGCTCAACGGCTCCTACAATGAGCAGTTCTTC; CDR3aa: CASSPDLIQGLNGSYNEQFF
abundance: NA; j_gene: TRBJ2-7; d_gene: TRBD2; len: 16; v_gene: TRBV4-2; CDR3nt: TGTGCCAGCAGCACTCATGGGGGGGACCTCATGGGGGAGCAGTACTTC; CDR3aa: CASSTHGGDLMGEQYF
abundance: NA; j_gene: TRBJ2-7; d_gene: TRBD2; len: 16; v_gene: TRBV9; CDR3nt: TGTGCCAGCAGCGACCGGCAGACTAGCGGTCGATACGAGCAGTACTTC; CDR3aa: CASSDRQTSGRYEQYF
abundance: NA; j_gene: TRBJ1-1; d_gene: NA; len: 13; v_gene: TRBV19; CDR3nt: TGTGCCAGTAGTATCGGACAGAAAACTGAAGCTTTCTTT; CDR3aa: CASSIGQKTEAFF
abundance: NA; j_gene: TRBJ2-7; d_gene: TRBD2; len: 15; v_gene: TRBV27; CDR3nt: TGTGCCAGCAGTTTCTTCGGCGGGGGGACCTACGAGCAGTACTTC; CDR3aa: CASSFFGGGTYEQYF
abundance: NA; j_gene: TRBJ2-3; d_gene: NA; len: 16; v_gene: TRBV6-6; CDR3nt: TGTGCCAGCAGTTACCGGAAGAAACTCAGGTCAGATACGCAGTATTTT; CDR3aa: CASSYRKKLRSDTQYF
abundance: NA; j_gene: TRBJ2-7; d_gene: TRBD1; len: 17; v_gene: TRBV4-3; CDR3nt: TGCGCCAGCAGCCAAGAGGTGGGGGAACAGGGGGTCTACGAGCAGTACTTC; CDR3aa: CASSQEVGEQGVYEQYF
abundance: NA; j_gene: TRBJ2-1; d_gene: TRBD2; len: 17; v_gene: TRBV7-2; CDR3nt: TGTGCCAGCAGATCACCGCCCGCCGGGAGGGACTACAATGAGCAGTTCTTC; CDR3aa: CASRSPPAGRDYNEQFF
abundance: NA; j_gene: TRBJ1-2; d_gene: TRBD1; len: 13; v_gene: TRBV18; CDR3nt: TGTGCCAGCTCTGGGGACAGGCACTATGGCTACACCTTC; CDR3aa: CASSGDRHYGYTF
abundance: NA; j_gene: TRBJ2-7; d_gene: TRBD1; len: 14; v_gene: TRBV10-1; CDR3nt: TGCGCCACCTCGGACAGGGAAAGCTCCTACGAGCAGTACTTC; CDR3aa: CATSDRESSYEQYF
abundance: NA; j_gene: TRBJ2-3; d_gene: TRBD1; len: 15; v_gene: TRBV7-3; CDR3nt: TGTGCCAGTCGACAGGGTTGGGGCCCCACAGATACGCAGTATTTT; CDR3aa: CASRQGWGPTDTQYF
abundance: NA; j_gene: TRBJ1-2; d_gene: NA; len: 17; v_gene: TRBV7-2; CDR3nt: TGTGCCAGCAGCTTAGCTCGGCGGGACGCCGAAAACTATGGCTACACCTTC; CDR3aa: CASSLARRDAENYGYTF
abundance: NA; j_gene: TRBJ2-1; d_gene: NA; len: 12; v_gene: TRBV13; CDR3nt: TGTGCCAGCAGCTTACTATCCGATGAGCAGTTCTTC; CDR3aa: CASSLLSDEQFF
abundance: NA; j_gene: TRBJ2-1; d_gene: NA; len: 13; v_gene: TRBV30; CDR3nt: TGTGCCTGGAGTGTGAGGCAGCACAATGAGCAGTTCTTC; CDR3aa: CAWSVRQHNEQFF
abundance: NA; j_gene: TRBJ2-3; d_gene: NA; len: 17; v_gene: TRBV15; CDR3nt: TGTGCCACCAGCAGAAACCTTGAAGGGAGACTTGCAGATACGCAGTATTTT; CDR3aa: CATSRNLEGRLADTQYF
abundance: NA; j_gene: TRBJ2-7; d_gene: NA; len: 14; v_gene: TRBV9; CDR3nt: TGTGCCAGCAGCCCCAGCCGGGACACCTACGAGCAGTACTTC; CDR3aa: CASSPSRDTYEQYF
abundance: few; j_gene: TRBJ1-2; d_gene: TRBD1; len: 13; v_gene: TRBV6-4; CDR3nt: TGTGCCAGCAGTGACACAAGACAGGGTGGCTACACCTTC; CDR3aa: CASSDTRQGGYTF
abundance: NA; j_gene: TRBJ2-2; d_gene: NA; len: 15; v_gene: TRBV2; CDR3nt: TGTGCCAGCAGTGACCCGGGGGTCTACACCGGGGAGCTGTTTTTT; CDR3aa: CASSDPGVYTGELFF
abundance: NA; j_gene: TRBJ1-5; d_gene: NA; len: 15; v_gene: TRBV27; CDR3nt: TGTGCCAGCAGTGAGGGACTGCCCATGGATCAGCCCCAGCATTTT; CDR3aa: CASSEGLPMDQPQHF
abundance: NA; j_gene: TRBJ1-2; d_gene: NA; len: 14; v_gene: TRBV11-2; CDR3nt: TGTGCCAGCAGCGTAAGGACAGCTAACTATGGCTACACCTTC; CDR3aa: CASSVRTANYGYTF
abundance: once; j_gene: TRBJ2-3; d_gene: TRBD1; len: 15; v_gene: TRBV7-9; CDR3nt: TGTGCCAGCAGCGCAAGGACAGGGGGGACAGATACGCAGTATTTT; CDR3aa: CASSARTGGTDTQYF
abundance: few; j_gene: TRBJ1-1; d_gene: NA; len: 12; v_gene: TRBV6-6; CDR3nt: TGTGCCAGCAGCCAGGCGAACACTGAAGCTTTCTTT; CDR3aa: CASSQANTEAFF
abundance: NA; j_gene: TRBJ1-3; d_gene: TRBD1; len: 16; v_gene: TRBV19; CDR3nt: TGTGCCAGCGCCGGGACAGCAAGGCGCTCTGGAAACACCATATATTTT; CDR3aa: CASAGTARRSGNTIYF
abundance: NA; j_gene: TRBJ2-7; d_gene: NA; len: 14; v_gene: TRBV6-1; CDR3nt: TGTGCCAGCAGTGACGGATTAGCGGAAAACGAGCAGTACTTC; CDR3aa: CASSDGLAENEQYF
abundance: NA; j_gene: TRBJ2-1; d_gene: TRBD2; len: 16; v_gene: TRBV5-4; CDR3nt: TGTGCCAGCAGCGGGAAGCGTAGCGGGAGTGACAATGAGCAGTTCTTC; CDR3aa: CASSGKRSGSDNEQFF
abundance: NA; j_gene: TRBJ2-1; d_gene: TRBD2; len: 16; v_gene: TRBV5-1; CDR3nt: TGCGCCAGCAGCTTGGAACTAGCGGGTTCCTACAATGAGCAGTTCTTC; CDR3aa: CASSLELAGSYNEQFF
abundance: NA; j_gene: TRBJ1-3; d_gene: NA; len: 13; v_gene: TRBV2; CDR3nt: TGTGCCAGCATACCGGGTCTAGGAAACACCATATATTTT; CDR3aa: CASIPGLGNTIYF
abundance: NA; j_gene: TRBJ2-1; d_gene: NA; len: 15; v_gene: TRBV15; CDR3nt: TGTGCCACCAGGCATCGGATTGAGGGCGGCGATGAGCAGTTCTTC; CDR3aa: CATRHRIEGGDEQFF
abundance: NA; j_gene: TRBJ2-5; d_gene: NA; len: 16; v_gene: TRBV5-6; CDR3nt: TGTGCCAGCAGCTTGGCCTCGCGCAGGGTGCTCGAGACCCAGTACTTC; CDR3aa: CASSLASRRVLETQYF
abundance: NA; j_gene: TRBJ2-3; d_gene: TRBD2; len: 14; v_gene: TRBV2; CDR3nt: TGTGCCAGGGGACTAGCGGGAGTTACAGATACGCAGTATTTT; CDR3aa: CARGLAGVTDTQYF
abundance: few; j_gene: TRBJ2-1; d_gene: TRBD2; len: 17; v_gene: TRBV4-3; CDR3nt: TGCGCCAGCAGCCAAGATCTAGCGGTGCCCCTCTACAATGAGCAGTTCTTC; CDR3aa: CASSQDLAVPLYNEQFF
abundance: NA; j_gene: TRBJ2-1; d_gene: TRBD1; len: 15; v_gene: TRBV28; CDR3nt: TGTGCCAGCAGGCCGGGACAGATGATAAACAATGAGCAGTTCTTC; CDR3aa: CASRPGQMINNEQFF
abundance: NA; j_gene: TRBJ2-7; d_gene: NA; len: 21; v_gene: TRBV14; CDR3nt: TGTGCCAGCAGCCAAGATGAGGAGGGGCATCGACCCAATTTAGTTGTCTACGAGCAGTACTTC; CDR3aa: CASSQDEEGHRPNLVVYEQYF
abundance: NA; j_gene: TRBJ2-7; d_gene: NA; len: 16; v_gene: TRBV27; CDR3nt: TGTGCCAGCAGACTCTCGACAGATACCAACTCCTACGAGCAGTACTTC; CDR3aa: CASRLSTDTNSYEQYF
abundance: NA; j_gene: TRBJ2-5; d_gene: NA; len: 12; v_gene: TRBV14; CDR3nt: TGTGCCAGCAGCCCCGCAGGGGAGACCCAGTACTTC; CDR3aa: CASSPAGETQYF
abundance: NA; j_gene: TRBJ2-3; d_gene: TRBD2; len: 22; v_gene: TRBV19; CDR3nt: TGTGCCAGTAGTCTCCCCATGCCAGAACTCTACCTCAAGCGGGAGGTCACAGATACGCAGTATTTT; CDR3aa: CASSLPMPELYLKREVTDTQYF
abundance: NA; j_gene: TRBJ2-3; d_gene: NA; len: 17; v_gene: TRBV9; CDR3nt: TGTGCCAGCAGCGGTCCCCCGGTTAGGGGCAGCACAGATACGCAGTATTTT; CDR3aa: CASSGPPVRGSTDTQYF
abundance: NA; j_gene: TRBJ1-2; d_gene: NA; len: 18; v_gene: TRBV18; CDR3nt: TGTGCCAGCTCACCCAGACCAGGGTATAGATTTTCTAACTATGGCTACACCTTC; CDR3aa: CASSPRPGYRFSNYGYTF
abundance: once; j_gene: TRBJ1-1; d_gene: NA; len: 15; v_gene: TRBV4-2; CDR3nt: TGTGCCAGCAGCCAAGTCTTCAGTATGAACACTGAAGCTTTCTTT; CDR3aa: CASSQVFSMNTEAFF
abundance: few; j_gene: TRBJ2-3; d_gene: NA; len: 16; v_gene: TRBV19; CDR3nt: TGTGCCAGTAGTATGGGGCGGCGGGAACCCACAGATACGCAGTATTTT; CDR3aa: CASSMGRREPTDTQYF
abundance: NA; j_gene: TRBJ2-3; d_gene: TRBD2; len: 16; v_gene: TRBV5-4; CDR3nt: TGTGCCAGCAGCTTGGGGCGGGAGAATCCCACAGATACGCAGTATTTT; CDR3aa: CASSLGRENPTDTQYF
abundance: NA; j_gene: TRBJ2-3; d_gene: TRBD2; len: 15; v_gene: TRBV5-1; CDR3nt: TGCGCCAGTGGGGGCGGGAGGGAGGGCACAGATACGCAGTATTTT; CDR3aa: CASGGGREGTDTQYF
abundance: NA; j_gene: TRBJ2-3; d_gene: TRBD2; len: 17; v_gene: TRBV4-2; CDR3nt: TGTGCCAGCAGCCAAGTTTTTCCGGGAGGGCCGGGTGATACGCAGTATTTT; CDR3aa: CASSQVFPGGPGDTQYF
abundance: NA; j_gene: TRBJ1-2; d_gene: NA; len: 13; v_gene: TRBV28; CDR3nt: TGTGCCAGCAGTTTGACTCGGGGCTATGGCTACACCTTC; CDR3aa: CASSLTRGYGYTF
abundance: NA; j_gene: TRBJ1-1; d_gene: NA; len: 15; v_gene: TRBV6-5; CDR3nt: TGTGCCAGCAGCCCCGAGGGGGGGATGAACACTGAAGCTTTCTTT; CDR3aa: CASSPEGGMNTEAFF
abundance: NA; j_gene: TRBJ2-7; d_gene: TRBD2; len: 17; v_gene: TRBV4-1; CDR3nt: TGCGCCAGCAGCCAAGAGGTCCTAGCGGGCCACCACTACGAGCAGTACTTC; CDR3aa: CASSQEVLAGHHYEQYF
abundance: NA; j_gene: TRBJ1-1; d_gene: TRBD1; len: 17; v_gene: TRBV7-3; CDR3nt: TGTGCCAGCAGCTTAACGCCAACCAAGGGGGCGGGCACTGAAGCTTTCTTT; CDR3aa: CASSLTPTKGAGTEAFF
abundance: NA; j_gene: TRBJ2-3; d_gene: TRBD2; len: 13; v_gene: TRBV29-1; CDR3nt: TGCAGCTCCCTAGCGGGAGAGCCAGATACGCAGTATTTT; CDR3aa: CSSLAGEPDTQYF
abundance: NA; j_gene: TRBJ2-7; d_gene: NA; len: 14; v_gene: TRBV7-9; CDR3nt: TGTGCCAGCAGCACCGGGACTCCTACCTACGAGCAGTACTTC; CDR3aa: CASSTGTPTYEQYF
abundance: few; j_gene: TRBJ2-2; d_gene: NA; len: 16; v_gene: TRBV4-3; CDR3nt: TGCGCCAGCAGCCAAGATCACGAGATGGGGGCCCGGGAGCTGTTTTTT; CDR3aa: CASSQDHEMGARELFF
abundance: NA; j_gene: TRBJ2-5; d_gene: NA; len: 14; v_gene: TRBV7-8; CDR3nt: TGTGCCAGCAGCACGGGACTGGGACAAGAGACCCAGTACTTC; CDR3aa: CASSTGLGQETQYF